The 9 T cell receptor beta chains listed next were all sequenced from one sample in a study of shared T cell receptors in the human thymus. Assay: immunoSEQ multiplex PCR; the TCRdb copy retains only in-frame clones and omits some. This sample carries under 700,000 clones, 78% of them seen once, and the ten largest clones take about 0.013%. The sample also formed part of further work on human thymus T cells.

Sequenced material: thymocytes. These receptors all come from a boy younger than two with a congenital heart defect.

This clone was recorded only once. The rearrangement uses TRBV29-1 and TRBJ1-1; the match to TRBD1 covers 7 bases. Losses at the gene ends were 5 bases for V and 3 bases for J; bases not matched to a gene: 9. Germline values: CDR1 SQVTM, CDR2 ANQGSEA. This CDR3 contains 14 residues. The CDR3 DNA follows: TGCAGCGTTTACAGCAGGGGGTGGGACACTGAAGCTTTCTTT. This translates into CSVYSRGWDTEAFF.

The chain recombines TRBV28 with TRBJ1-5, with no clear D. Germline V CDR1 and CDR2: MDHEN, SYDVKM. V lost 5 bases to trimming and J lost 14 bases, with 19 bases between them. This CDR3 is built from 13 residues. CDR3 protein: CASSAPSLDSKHF. CDR3 bases: TGTGCCAGCAGTGCACCATCGCTGGACTCAAAGCATTTT. Based on the CDR3 plus reference TRBV28 and TRBJ1-5, the full variable domain is DVKVTQSSRYLVKRTGEKVFLECVQDMDHENMFWYRQDPGLGLRLIYFSYDVKMKEKGDIPEGYSVSREKKERFSLILESASTNQTSMYLCASSAPSLDSKHFGDGTRLSIL.

This rearrangement joins TRBV29-1 to TRBJ1-4, with D unclear. The CDR3 totals 15 residues. Germline V gene sequence: CDR1 SQVTM, CDR2 ANQGSEA. Trimming left V 3 bases short and J 0 bases short, with 11 bases between. CDR3 loop: CSVDNLRTTNEKLFF. CDR3 in DNA: TGCAGCGTTGACAACTTGAGAACAACTAATGAAAAACTGTTTTTT.

This clone was picked up a small number of times. The chain couples TRBV4-3 to TRBJ2-7; 7 bases agree with TRBD2. V shed 3 bases and J 4 bases; nucleotides not matched to a gene: 6. The CDR3 sequence is 14 residues long. Per the germline V gene, CDR1 is LGHNA and CDR2 is YSLEER. The CDR3 is CASSQGTSEYEQYF. DNA of the CDR3: TGCGCCAGCAGCCAGGGCACTAGCGAGTACGAGCAGTACTTC.

This chain uses TRBV7-2 with TRBJ2-3; D remains unclear. Germline CDR1 and CDR2: SGHTA and FQGNSA. The CDR3 contains 17 residues. V was cut by 1 base and J by 4 bases, with 18 bases left in between. CDR3 sequence (DNA): TGTGCCAGCAGCTTAGACCCCCCCAACAAGAGGTCAGATACGCAGTATTTT. This sequence encodes CASSLDPPNKRSDTQYF.

This chain links TRBV4-1 with TRBJ2-7; TRBD2 agrees at 12 bases. V dropped 4 bases and J dropped 2; count of bases not matched to a gene: 15. CDR3 size: 19 residues. Germline loops: CDR1 MGHRA, CDR2 YSYEKL. In DNA form, the CDR3 reads TGCGCCAGCAGCCTAGACTGCGGGACTAGCGGGTCATCTCCCTACGAGCAGTACTTC. This encodes CASSLDCGTSGSSPYEQYF.

This clone appeared once. The chain combines TRBV14 with TRBJ2-7; TRBD2 aligns across 7 bases. The CDR3 has 16 amino acids. Unmatched junction bases numbered 14, after V lost 1 base and J lost 8 bases. Germline lookup yields CDR1 SGHDN and CDR2 FVKESK. CDR3 bases: TGTGCCAGCAGCCAAGGGGCCAGCGGGGACCTCAGGAAGCAGTACTTC. It codes for CASSQGASGDLRKQYF.

This chain connects TRBV2 to TRBJ2-7; 8 bases line up with TRBD2. The CDR3 has 15 amino acids. J was trimmed by 0 bases and V by 6 bases; bases with no gene match: 7. The germline CDR1 and CDR2 sequences are SNHLY and FYNNEI. The CDR3 spells CASRQASGSSYEQYF. CDR3 nucleotide sequence: TGTGCCAGCAGACAAGCTAGCGGGTCCTCCTACGAGCAGTACTTC.

The chain combines TRBV27 with TRBJ1-2, with D possibly matching TRBD1 (5 bases). This CDR3 is 13 amino acids long. Germline loops: CDR1 MNHEY, CDR2 SMNVEV (reference sequence). V dropped 5 bases and J dropped 7 bases, with 14 bases sitting between them. This chain's CDR3 is CASSPTGGTGYTF. The CDR3 coding sequence is TGTGCCAGCAGTCCGACCGGGGGAACTGGCTACACCTTC.